This T cell receptor beta chain originates from a study of blood T cells in healthy people across ages (dated by TCRdb to about 2015). Concerning the study at large: In model experiments, template switching captured about one uniquely barcoded TCR beta cDNA molecule for every two T cells. To track age-related changes in TCR beta repertoire diversity, the study relied on deep sequencing normalized with unique cDNA molecular identifiers. The donors were split into four age groups: young (average around 15 years), middle-aged (about 40), aged (roughly 68) and long-lived (approximately 80). Donors of different ages were randomly distributed across sequencing lanes to avoid experimental bias. For two donors (one aged 18 to 29 and one aged 80 or older), the study analyzed two additional independent replicas of 1 million unique cDNA reads from the same blood draw.

V loses 2 bases of germline sequence and J loses 0 bases, and the interval between the two ends is 9 bases. Counted from cysteine to phenylalanine, this CDR3 has 15 amino acids. Only the CDR3 DNA stays, 45 bases, in frame from base 1. Per the germline V gene (reference sequence), SGHKS is the CDR1 and YYEKEE is the CDR2. Study-wide conclusions, independent of this receptor: Compared with the aged group, more naive CD4+ T cells, fewer expanded clones and increased TCR diversity were shown by the long-lived group, suggesting age selection. There was a strong correlation between observed TCR beta diversity and the percentage of naive T cells measured by flow cytometry. Estimates of total diversity based on one million sequenced T cells were considered lower bounds and underestimates. Because donor CMV infection status was unknown, age-related changes in expanded clonotypes were potentially confounded. As age increased, observed TCR beta diversity per million T cells dropped in a roughly linear way, and a significant reduction was already evident by age 40. Conclusive comparison of naive and antigen-experienced compartments was prevented by the profiling of bulk unsorted PBMCs.

Library creation used 5' RACE. The listed sequencing device is Illumina HiSeq 2500. A second PCR of about 6 to 11 cycles was run with a J-beta primer mix and a sample-barcoded 5' primer. A unique molecular identifier was introduced onto each TCR beta cDNA molecule by a template-switch 5' adaptor carrying 12 random nucleotides. Each sample yielded at least 2.5 million CDR3-containing paired-end reads. First-strand cDNA synthesis was performed from all RNA using the Mint cDNA synthesis kit, with priming by a TRBC-specific oligonucleotide. All cDNA was treated with uracil-DNA glycosylase and then went through a first 18-cycle PCR with the universal primers M1SS and BC2_uni_R. The study's processing was this. For normalization, 1 million high-quality reads, each with a distinct molecular identifier, were randomly selected from each sample. Reads with shared molecular identifiers were discarded instead of being binned into consensus sequences. CDR3 identification, clonotype clustering and error correction used MiTCR with a Q25 quality threshold and the strictest error-elimination algorithm. A nonparametric unseen species model with Euler transformation was used to estimate lower-bound total TCR beta diversity. TCRdb handled the public reads itself, with Q25 trimming in fastp and clone calling in MiXCR, and kept productive beta chains. Merged by CDR3 protein, the rows form single entries marked with the most common genes and DNA. These V and J calls are TCRdb output, not the study's own analysis. The sample data list approximately 1,000,000 distinct CDR3 sequences, and 45% of these were observed just once. The ten largest clones take up 15% to 20% of the sample.

This clonotype was found once. Its antigen is not yet known. One base away there is no much larger clone; base qualities are not given. The approximately 39 donors, aged roughly 6 to 95 years, were systemically healthy Caucasian individuals from Russia. Each donor gave 8 to 10 milliliters of peripheral blood, drawn into EDTA-treated Vacutainer tubes. Ficoll-Paque density-gradient centrifugation was used to isolate PBMCs, with at least 6.5 million per sample. Trizol reagent was used to extract total RNA from the PBMCs, yielding at least 5 micrograms per sample. For every donor, an aliquot of PBMCs went through flow cytometry to measure the percentages of naive CD45RAhigh/CD27high T cells.

Sequencing was done on a sample of blood. This receptor was identified in a woman aged 55-70 years in good health. The sequence links TRBV5-5 to TRBJ2-1; TRBD1 is perhaps the D gene, given 5 matching bases. The DNA is as follows: TGTGCCAGCAGCTTCAGGGAAAGCTCCTACAATGAGCAGTTCTTC. Translated, this gives CASSFRESSYNEQFF.